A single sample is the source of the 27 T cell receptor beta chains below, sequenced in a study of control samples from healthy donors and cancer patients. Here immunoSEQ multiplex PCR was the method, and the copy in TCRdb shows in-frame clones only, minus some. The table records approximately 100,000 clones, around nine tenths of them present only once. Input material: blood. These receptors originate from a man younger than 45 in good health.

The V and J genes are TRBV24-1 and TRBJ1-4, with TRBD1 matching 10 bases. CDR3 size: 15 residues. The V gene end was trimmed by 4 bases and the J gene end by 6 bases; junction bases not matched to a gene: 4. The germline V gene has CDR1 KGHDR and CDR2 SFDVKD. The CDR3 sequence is CATSEAGTGDEKLFF. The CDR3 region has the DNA TGTGCCACCAGTGAAGCCGGGACAGGGGATGAAAAACTGTTTTTT.

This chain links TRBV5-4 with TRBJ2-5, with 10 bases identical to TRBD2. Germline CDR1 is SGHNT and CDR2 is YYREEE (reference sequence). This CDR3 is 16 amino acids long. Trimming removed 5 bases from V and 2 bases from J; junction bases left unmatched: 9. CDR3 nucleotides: TGTGCCAGCAGGCCCACTAGCGGGGCTATGCAAGAGACCCAGTACTTC. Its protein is CASRPTSGAMQETQYF.

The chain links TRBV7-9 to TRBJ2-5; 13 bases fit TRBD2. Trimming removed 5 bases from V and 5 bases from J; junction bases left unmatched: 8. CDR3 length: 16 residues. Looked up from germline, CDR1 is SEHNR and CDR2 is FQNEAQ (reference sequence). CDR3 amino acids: CASSKGLAGAVETQYF. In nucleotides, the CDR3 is TGTGCCAGCAGCAAAGGACTAGCGGGAGCTGTGGAGACCCAGTACTTC.

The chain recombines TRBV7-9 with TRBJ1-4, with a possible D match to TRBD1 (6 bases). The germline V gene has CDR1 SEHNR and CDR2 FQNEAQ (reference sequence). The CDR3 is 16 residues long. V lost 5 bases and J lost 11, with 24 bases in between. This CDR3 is CASSPGTWGPDRKLFF. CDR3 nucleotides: TGTGCCAGCAGCCCTGGGACGTGGGGGCCTGACCGGAAACTGTTTTTT.

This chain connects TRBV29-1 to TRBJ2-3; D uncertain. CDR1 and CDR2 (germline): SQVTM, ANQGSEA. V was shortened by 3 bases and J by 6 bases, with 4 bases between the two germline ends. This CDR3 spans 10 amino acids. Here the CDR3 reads CSVDRDTQYF. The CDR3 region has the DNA TGCAGCGTTGATCGGGATACGCAGTATTTT.

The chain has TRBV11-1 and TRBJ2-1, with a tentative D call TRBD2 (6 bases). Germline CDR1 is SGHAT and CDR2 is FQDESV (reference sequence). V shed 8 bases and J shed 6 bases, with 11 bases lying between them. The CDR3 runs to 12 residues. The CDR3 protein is CASGLASNEQFF. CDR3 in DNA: TGTGCCAGCGGTCTAGCGTCCAATGAGCAGTTCTTC.

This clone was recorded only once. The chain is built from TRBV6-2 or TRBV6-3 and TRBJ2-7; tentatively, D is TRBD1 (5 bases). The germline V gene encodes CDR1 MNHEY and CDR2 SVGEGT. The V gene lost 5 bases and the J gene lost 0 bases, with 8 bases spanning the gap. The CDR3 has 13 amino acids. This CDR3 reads CASSKTASYEQYF. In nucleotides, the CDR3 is TGTGCCAGCAGTAAGACAGCCTCCTACGAGCAGTACTTC.

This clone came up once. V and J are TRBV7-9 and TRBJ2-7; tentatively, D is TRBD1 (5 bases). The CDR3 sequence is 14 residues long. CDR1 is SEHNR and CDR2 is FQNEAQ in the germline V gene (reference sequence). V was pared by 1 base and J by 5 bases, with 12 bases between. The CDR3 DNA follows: TGTGCCAGCAGCTTAGGGCAGGGTGTCAACGAGCAGTACTTC. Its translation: CASSLGQGVNEQYF.

The CDR3: CASSLDRGATNEKLFF. The DNA of the CDR3 is TGCGCCAGCAGCTTGGACAGGGGGGCAACTAATGAAAAACTGTTTTTT. The chain is built from TRBV5-1 and TRBJ1-4, with 8 bases that match TRBD1. Trimming took 0 bases from V and 0 from J; bases not matched to a gene: 1. CDR3 length: 16 amino acids. The germline gives CDR1 SGHRS, CDR2 YFSETQ.

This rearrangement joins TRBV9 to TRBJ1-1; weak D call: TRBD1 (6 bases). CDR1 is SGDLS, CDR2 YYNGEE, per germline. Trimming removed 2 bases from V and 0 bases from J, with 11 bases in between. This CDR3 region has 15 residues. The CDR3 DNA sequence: TGTGCCAGCAGCGTTACAGGGTTCATGAACACTGAAGCTTTCTTT. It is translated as CASSVTGFMNTEAFF. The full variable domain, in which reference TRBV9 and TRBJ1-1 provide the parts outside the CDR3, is DSGVTQTPKHLITATGQRVTLRCSPRSGDLSVYWYQQSLDQGLQFLIQYYNGEERAKGNILERFSAQQFPDLHSELNLSSLELGDSALYFCASSVTGFMNTEAFFGQGTRLTVV.

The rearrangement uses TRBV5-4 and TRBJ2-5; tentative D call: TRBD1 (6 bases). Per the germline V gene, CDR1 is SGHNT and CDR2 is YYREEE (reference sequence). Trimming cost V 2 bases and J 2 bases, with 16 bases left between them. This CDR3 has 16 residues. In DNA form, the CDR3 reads TGTGCCAGCAGCTTCGCCCAGGGGTGGCAACAAGAGACCCAGTACTTC. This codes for CASSFAQGWQQETQYF.

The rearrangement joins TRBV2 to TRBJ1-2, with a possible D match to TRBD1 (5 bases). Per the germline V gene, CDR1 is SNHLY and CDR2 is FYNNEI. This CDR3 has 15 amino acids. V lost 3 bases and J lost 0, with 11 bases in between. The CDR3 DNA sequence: TGTGCCAGCAGTGAGTCCAGGGCAGCTAACTATGGCTACACCTTC. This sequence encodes CASSESRAANYGYTF.

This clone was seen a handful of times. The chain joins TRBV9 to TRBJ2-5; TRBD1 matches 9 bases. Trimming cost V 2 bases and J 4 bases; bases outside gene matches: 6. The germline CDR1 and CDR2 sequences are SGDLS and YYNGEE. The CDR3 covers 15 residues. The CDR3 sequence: CASSVGQGGGETQYF. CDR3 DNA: TGTGCCAGCAGCGTGGGACAGGGAGGAGGAGAGACCCAGTACTTC.

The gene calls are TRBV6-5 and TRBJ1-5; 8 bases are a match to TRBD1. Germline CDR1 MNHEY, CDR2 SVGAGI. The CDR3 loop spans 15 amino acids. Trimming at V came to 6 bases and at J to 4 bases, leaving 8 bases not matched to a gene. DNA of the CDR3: TGTGCCAGCAGAGCGGACAGGGTCGGTAATCAGCCCCAGCATTTT. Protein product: CASRADRVGNQPQHF.

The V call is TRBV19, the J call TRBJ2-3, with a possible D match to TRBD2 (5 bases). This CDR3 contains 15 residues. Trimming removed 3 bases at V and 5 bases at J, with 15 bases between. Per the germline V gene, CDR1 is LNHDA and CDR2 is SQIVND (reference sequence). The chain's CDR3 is CASSMRAVSQDTQYF. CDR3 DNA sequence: TGTGCCAGTAGTATGAGGGCGGTCTCACAAGATACGCAGTATTTT. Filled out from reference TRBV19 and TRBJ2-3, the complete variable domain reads DGGITQSPKYLFRKEGQNVTLSCEQNLNHDAMYWYRQDPGQGLRLIYYSQIVNDFQKGDIAEGYSVSREKKESFPLTVTSAQKNPTAFYLCASSMRAVSQDTQYFGPGTRLTVL.

This CDR3 is CASSEGLMNEKLFF. CDR3 in DNA: TGTGCCAGCAGCGAGGGGCTGATGAATGAAAAACTGTTTTTT. The rearrangement uses TRBV7-2 and TRBJ1-4; TRBD1 is a possible D gene (5 bases). Germline CDR1 and CDR2: SGHTA and FQGNSA. CDR3 length: 14 amino acids. Trimming took 5 bases from V and 5 from J, leaving 12 bases between them.

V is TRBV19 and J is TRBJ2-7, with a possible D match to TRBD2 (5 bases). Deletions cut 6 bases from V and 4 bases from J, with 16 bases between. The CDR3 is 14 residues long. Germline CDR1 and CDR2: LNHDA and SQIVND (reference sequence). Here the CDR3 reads CASRSRGSSYEQYF. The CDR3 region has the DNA TGTGCCAGTAGATCCAGAGGGAGCTCTTACGAGCAGTACTTC. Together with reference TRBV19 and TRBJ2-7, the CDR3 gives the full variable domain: DGGITQSPKYLFRKEGQNVTLSCEQNLNHDAMYWYRQDPGQGLRLIYYSQIVNDFQKGDIAEGYSVSREKKESFPLTVTSAQKNPTAFYLCASRSRGSSYEQYFGPGTRLTVT.

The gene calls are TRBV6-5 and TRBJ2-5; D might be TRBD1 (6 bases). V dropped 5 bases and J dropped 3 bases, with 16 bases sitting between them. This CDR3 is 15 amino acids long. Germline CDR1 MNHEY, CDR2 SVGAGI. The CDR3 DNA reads TGTGCCAGCAGTCAAACCGCAGGGGAGAAAGAGACCCAGTACTTC. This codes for CASSQTAGEKETQYF.

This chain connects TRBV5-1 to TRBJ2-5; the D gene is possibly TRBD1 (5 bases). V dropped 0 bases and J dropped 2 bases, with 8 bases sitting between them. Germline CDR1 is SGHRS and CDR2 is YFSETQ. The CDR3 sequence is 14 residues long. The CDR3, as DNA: TGCGCCAGCAGCTTGGGACAGCGACAAGAGACCCAGTACTTC. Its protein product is CASSLGQRQETQYF.

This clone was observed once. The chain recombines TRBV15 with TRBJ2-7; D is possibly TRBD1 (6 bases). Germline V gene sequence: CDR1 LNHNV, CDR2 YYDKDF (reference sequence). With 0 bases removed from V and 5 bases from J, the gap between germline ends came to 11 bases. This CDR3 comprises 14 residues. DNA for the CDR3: TGTGCCACCAGCAGAGATGGGGGCAAGGACGAGCAGTACTTC. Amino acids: CATSRDGGKDEQYF.

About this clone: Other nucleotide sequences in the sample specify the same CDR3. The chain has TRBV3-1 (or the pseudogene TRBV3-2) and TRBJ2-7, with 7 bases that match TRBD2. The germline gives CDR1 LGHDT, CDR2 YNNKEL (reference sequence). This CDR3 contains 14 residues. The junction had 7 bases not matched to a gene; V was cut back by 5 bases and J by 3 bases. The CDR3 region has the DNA TGTGCCAGCAGCAGAGGATCTAGCGGCTACGAGCAGTACTTC. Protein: CASSRGSSGYEQYF.

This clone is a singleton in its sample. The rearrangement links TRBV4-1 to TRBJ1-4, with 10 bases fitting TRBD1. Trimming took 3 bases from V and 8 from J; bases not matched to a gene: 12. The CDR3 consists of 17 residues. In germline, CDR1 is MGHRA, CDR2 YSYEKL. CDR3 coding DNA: TGCGCCAGCAGCCAGACCGGGGGACAGGGGCCAGGAGAAAAACTGTTTTTT. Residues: CASSQTGGQGPGEKLFF.

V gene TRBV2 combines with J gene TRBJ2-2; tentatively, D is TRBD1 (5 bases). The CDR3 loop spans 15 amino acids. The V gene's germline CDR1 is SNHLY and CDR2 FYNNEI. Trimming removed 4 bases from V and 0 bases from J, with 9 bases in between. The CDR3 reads CASSGQSANTGELFF. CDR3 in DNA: TGTGCCAGCAGTGGACAGAGCGCGAACACCGGGGAGCTGTTTTTT.

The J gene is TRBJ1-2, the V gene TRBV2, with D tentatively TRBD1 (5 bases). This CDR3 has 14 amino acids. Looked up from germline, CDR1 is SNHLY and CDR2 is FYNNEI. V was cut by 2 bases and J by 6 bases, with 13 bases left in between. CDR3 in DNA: TGTGCCAGCAGTGAAACAGGTTGGAAAAATGGCTACACCTTC. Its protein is CASSETGWKNGYTF.

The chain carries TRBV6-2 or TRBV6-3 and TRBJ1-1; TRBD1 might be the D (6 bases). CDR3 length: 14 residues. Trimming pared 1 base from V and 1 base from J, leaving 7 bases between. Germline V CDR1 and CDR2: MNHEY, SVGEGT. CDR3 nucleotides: TGTGCCAGCAGTTACTTACAGGGGAACACTGAAGCTTTCTTT. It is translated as CASSYLQGNTEAFF.

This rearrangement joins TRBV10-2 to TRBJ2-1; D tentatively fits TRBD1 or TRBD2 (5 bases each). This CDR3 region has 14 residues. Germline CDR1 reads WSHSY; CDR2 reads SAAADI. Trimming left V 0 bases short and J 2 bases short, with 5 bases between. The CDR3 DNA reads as TGCGCCAGCAGTGAGTCGGGGGCCTACAATGAGCAGTTCTTC. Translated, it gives CASSESGAYNEQFF.

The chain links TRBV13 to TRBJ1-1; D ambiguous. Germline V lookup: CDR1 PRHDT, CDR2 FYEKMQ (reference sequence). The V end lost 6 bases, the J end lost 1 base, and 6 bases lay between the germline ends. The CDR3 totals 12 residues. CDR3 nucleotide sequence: TGTGCCAGCAGTTATAAGAACACTGAAGCTTTCTTT. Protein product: CASSYKNTEAFF.